This record looks at one TCR beta chain sequence and its context. J lost 4 bases, V lost 0 bases, and 8 bases had no gene match. The CDR3 contains 17 residues. The V gene's germline CDR1 is KGHSH and CDR2 LQKENI. The entry originates in a study of blood T cell repertoires in COVID-19. About the research overall: Sites across the United States, Italy and Spain contributed samples from acute and convalescent COVID-19.

Profiled with immunoSEQ multiplex PCR; TCRdb holds only in-frame clones, not every one. The sample comprises about 160,000 clones, 81% of which are singletons, and around 10% rests with the top ten. Source material: peripheral blood. V gene TRBV18 combines with J gene TRBJ2-1; 8 nucleotides line up with TRBD2. The receptor was derived from a man in his sixties with active or convalescent COVID-19. CDR3 nucleotides: TGTGCCAGCTCACCACCGAGCGGGAGAAGCCTTTACAATGAGCAGTTCTTC. It translates to CASSPPSGRSLYNEQFF.